This is a list of T cell receptor beta chains from one sample in a study of blood T cells in healthy people across ages. TCRdb re-analysed the 5' RACE reads in MiXCR, keeping a single row per CDR3 protein. The table includes approximately 800,000 distinct CDR3 sequences, around two thirds detected once. Sequencing was done on a sample of blood. The receptors derive from a man aged 30 to 45 in good health. CDR3s include the opening cysteine and the closing phenylalanine or tryptophan. D genes are given only for firm matches. Clone size is shown for a subset of rows, as once, few, many or a class of expanded clone.

j_gene: TRBJ2-3; abundance: -; v_gene: TRBV4-2; d_gene: -; CDR3aa: CASSQDSRGSTDTQYF; CDR3nt: TGTGCCAGCAGCCAAGATTCGCGGGGAAGCACAGATACGCAGTATTTT
j_gene: TRBJ1-1; abundance: once; v_gene: TRBV12-3/TRBV12-4; d_gene: -; CDR3aa: CASTQGSWTEAFF; CDR3nt: TGTGCCAGCACCCAGGGGTCTTGGACTGAAGCTTTCTTT
j_gene: TRBJ2-7; abundance: -; v_gene: TRBV4-3; d_gene: -; CDR3aa: CASSHTQIGGYYEQYF; CDR3nt: TGCGCCAGCAGCCACACCCAAATTGGGGGCTACTACGAGCAGTACTTC
j_gene: TRBJ1-4; abundance: few; v_gene: TRBV4-3; d_gene: -; CDR3aa: CASSQEARRLFF; CDR3nt: TGCGCCAGCAGCCAAGAGGCTCGGAGACTGTTTTTT
j_gene: TRBJ1-5; abundance: -; v_gene: TRBV28; d_gene: -; CDR3aa: CASSLVRTANQPQHF; CDR3nt: TGTGCCAGCAGTTTGGTGCGGACCGCCAATCAGCCCCAGCATTTT
j_gene: TRBJ1-5; abundance: -; v_gene: TRBV12-3/TRBV12-4; d_gene: TRBD1; CDR3aa: CASQRQGRQPQHF; CDR3nt: TGTGCCAGCCAGCGACAGGGACGGCAGCCCCAGCATTTT
j_gene: TRBJ2-3; abundance: -; v_gene: TRBV13; d_gene: -; CDR3aa: CASSDPGTGTDTQYF; CDR3nt: TGTGCCAGCAGTGACCCCGGGACTGGCACAGATACGCAGTATTTT
j_gene: TRBJ2-1; abundance: -; v_gene: TRBV6-6; d_gene: TRBD2; CDR3aa: CASSPGLAGGAVDEQFF; CDR3nt: TGTGCCAGCAGTCCGGGACTAGCGGGGGGCGCTGTCGATGAGCAGTTCTTC
j_gene: TRBJ2-7; abundance: -; v_gene: TRBV7-2; d_gene: -; CDR3aa: CASSLVPGAAYEQYF; CDR3nt: TGTGCCAGCAGCTTAGTTCCGGGGGCCGCTTACGAGCAGTACTTC
j_gene: TRBJ2-4; abundance: few; v_gene: TRBV6-2/TRBV6-3; d_gene: TRBD1; CDR3aa: CASSYLPTGVIGEQYF; CDR3nt: TGTGCCAGCAGTTACTTACCGACAGGGGTGATAGGTGAGCAGTACTTC
j_gene: TRBJ2-7; abundance: -; v_gene: TRBV6-2/TRBV6-3; d_gene: TRBD2; CDR3aa: CASSPTSGGLGEQYF; CDR3nt: TGTGCCAGCAGCCCCACTAGCGGGGGATTGGGGGAGCAGTACTTC
j_gene: TRBJ2-2; abundance: -; v_gene: TRBV28; d_gene: TRBD1; CDR3aa: CASKSPGTEGGELFF; CDR3nt: TGTGCCAGCAAATCACCGGGGACAGAGGGCGGGGAGCTGTTTTTT
j_gene: TRBJ1-6; abundance: -; v_gene: TRBV12-3/TRBV12-4; d_gene: TRBD1; CDR3aa: CASSSTGGYSPLHF; CDR3nt: TGTGCCAGCAGTTCGACAGGGGGATATTCACCCCTCCACTTT
j_gene: TRBJ2-3; abundance: -; v_gene: TRBV20-1; d_gene: TRBD2; CDR3aa: CSARDRWRGDSTDTQYF; CDR3nt: TGCAGTGCTAGAGATCGATGGCGGGGGGATAGCACAGATACGCAGTATTTT
j_gene: TRBJ2-1; abundance: -; v_gene: TRBV4-2; d_gene: -; CDR3aa: CASSQGRAEQNEQFF; CDR3nt: TGTGCCAGCAGCCAAGGGAGGGCAGAGCAAAATGAGCAGTTCTTC